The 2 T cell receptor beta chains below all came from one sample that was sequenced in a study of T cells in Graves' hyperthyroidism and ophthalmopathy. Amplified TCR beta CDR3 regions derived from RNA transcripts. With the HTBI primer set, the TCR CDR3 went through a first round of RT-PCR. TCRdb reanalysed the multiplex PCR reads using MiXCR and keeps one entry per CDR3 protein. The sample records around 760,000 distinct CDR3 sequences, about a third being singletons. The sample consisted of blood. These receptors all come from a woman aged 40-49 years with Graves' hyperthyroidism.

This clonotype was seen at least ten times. CDR3 coding DNA: TGCGCCAGCAGCCTTGGACAGAGTCAAGAGACCCAGTACTTC. Residues: CASSLGQSQETQYF. The genes are TRBV10-1 and TRBJ2-5; possibly TRBD1 for D (6 bases). The V end was cut by 6 bases, the J end by 2 bases, with 13 bases between. Germline V gene sequence: CDR1 WNHNN, CDR2 SYGVQD (reference sequence). CDR3 length: 14 amino acids.

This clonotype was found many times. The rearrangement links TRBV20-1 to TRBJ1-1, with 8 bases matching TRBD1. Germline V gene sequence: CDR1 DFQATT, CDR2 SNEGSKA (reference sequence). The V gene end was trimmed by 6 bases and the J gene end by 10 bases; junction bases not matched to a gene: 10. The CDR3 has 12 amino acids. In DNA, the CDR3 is TGCAGTGCCCCAAGGACAGGGCTCGCAGCTTTCTTT. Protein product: CSAPRTGLAAFF.